This TCR beta chain derives from a study of cytomegalovirus exposure and HLA in healthy donors. Germline-derived CDR1 and CDR2 are SQVTM and ANQGSEA. V lost 6 bases, J lost 5 bases, and 4 bases stayed unmatched. The CDR3 is made up of 12 amino acids. The assay was immunoSEQ multiplex PCR, and TCRdb's table has in-frame clones only and misses some. The sample lists around 100,000 clones; approximately 95% were seen once. Study conclusions and caveats: TCR sequences were mostly rare, though some public TCRs occurred in many donors.

As for this clone: Its antigen remains unknown.

Input material: PBMCs. This TCR derives from a woman younger than 35 in good health and CMV-seronegative. The chain couples TRBV29-1 to TRBJ1-1; TRBD1 matches at 9 bases. CDR3 nucleotides: TGCAGCGTACAGGGGGCGAGGACTGAAGCTTTCTTT. Translated: CSVQGARTEAFF.